This T cell receptor beta chain was sequenced for a study of blood T cell repertoires in COVID-19. Across the whole study: Sources were T cells, B-cell-depleted T cells, or PBMCs; the material itself was cDNA or gDNA.

The CDR3 totals 15 residues. Germline loops: CDR1 SEHNR, CDR2 FQNEAQ (reference sequence). V shed 1 base and J 2 bases; nucleotides not matched to a gene: 5. Repertoires were generated with immunoSEQ multiplex PCR, while TCRdb's copy carries only in-frame clones and drops some. The table includes some 70,000 clones, 89% detected once. This chain joins TRBV7-9 and TRBJ2-7; 7 bases map to TRBD2. The clonotype comes from a man in his fifties with active COVID-19. Sequencing was performed on peripheral blood. DNA for the CDR3: TGTGCCAGCAGCTTAGTCGGAGCGGGGACCTACGAGCAGTACTTC. It specifies CASSLVGAGTYEQYF.